These T cell receptor beta chains were read from a single sample in a study of T cells in Graves' hyperthyroidism and ophthalmopathy. Using its own MiXCR run on the multiplex PCR reads, TCRdb lists one record per CDR3 protein. The data contain approximately 690,000 distinct CDR3 sequences, around 20% of them singletons. Material: blood. These receptors all stem from a man younger than 45 with Graves' ophthalmopathy. Both conserved end residues are part of each CDR3. D genes are given only for firm matches. Clone size appears in some rows only: once, few, many, or a class for an expanded clone.

j_call	cdr3_length	v_call	d_call	clone_size	cdr3_nt	cdr3_aa
TRBJ1-1	13	TRBV30	-	many	TGTGCCTGGACCTGGGACACGAACACTGAAGCTTTCTTT	CAWTWDTNTEAFF
TRBJ1-6	14	TRBV11-2	-	many	TGTGCCAGCAGCTTCGCGACGTCGAATTCACCCCTCCACTTT	CASSFATSNSPLHF
TRBJ2-2	12	TRBV13	-	many	TGTGCCAGCAGATGGCGGAACGGGGAGCTGTTTTTT	CASRWRNGELFF
TRBJ2-3	16	TRBV12-3/TRBV12-4	TRBD1	few	TGTGCCAGCAGCCACTGGAAGCAGGGGGGCACAGATACGCAGTATTTT	CASSHWKQGGTDTQYF
TRBJ2-2	17	TRBV6-2/TRBV6-3	-	-	TGTGCCAGCAGTTACGTGAGGGATAAGGCGAACACCGGGGAGCTGTTTTTT	CASSYVRDKANTGELFF
TRBJ2-2	14	TRBV15	-	few	TGTGCCACCAGCGGACCAGGGACCACCGGGGAGCTGTTTTTT	CATSGPGTTGELFF
TRBJ2-7	15	TRBV11-2	TRBD2	many	TGTGCCAGCAGCTTAGCTCGCGGCGGGGGATACGAGCAGTACTTC	CASSLARGGGYEQYF
TRBJ1-1	12	TRBV6-2/TRBV6-3	-	-	TGTGCCAGCAGACTCGAGGGGACTGAAGCTTTCTTT	CASRLEGTEAFF
TRBJ2-1	15	TRBV6-2/TRBV6-3	TRBD1	many	TGTGCCAGCAGTCCCTGGACAGGGGTAAACAATGAGCAGTTCTTC	CASSPWTGVNNEQFF
TRBJ2-7	16	TRBV18	TRBD2	many	TGTGCCAGCTCATCTACCGGGACTAGTTTTCCGGGAGAGCAGTACTTC	CASSSTGTSFPGEQYF
TRBJ1-1	16	TRBV6-4	-	-	TGTGCCAGCAGTGACGGTCTAAATCGGAAGAACACTGAAGCTTTCTTT	CASSDGLNRKNTEAFF
TRBJ1-1	17	TRBV24-1	-	many	TGTGCCACCAGTGATTTGAGGGGCTCATTGGACAGCACTGAAGCTTTCTTT	CATSDLRGSLDSTEAFF
TRBJ1-5	13	TRBV18	-	many	TGTGCCAGTATGAGGGATAGCAATCAGCCCCAGCATTTT	CASMRDSNQPQHF
TRBJ2-7	16	TRBV10-2	-	few	TGCGCCAGCAGTGAAACAGGGCGGGTCAGCTCCTACGAGCAGTACTTC	CASSETGRVSSYEQYF
TRBJ2-1	17	TRBV6-2/TRBV6-3	TRBD2	few	TGTGCCAGCAGCTTAAACTTCGGTAGCGGGACCTACAATGAGCAGTTCTTC	CASSLNFGSGTYNEQFF
TRBJ1-2	12	TRBV29-1	-	-	TGCAGCGTTGTTGCAAGGGGCTATGGCTACACCTTC	CSVVARGYGYTF
TRBJ1-1	14	TRBV15	-	many	TGTGCCACCAGCAGGACCCTCGGGGACACTGAAGCTTTCTTT	CATSRTLGDTEAFF
TRBJ1-1	15	TRBV5-6	-	-	TGTGCCAGCAGCTGGGACTCACAGAGGAACACTGAAGCTTTCTTT	CASSWDSQRNTEAFF
TRBJ1-1	13	TRBV7-9	-	many	TGTGCCAGCATCGGGTCAGCAAACACTGAAGCTTTCTTT	CASIGSANTEAFF
TRBJ2-3	17	TRBV24-1	TRBD2	-	TGTGCCACCAGTGATTTTCCGGGACTAGCGGGAGTGGATACGCAGTATTTT	CATSDFPGLAGVDTQYF